What follows is one T cell receptor (beta chain) and its context. Its cognate antigen has yet to be identified. The record has no base qualities; no much larger clone is one base away. TCRbeta CDR3 regions were amplified from genomic DNA by means of the immunoSEQ Assay, a bias-controlled multiplex PCR. Under the source paper's analysis protocol: Nucleated cell counts per sample were estimated from amplification of reference gene primers within the assay. Sequence reads were collapsed and filtered to measure the absolute abundance of every unique TCRbeta CDR3 rearrangement. For each sample, productive Simpson clonality was calculated as the square root of Simpson's diversity index across productive rearrangements. As stored in TCRdb, this immuneACCESS dataset retains in-frame rearrangements with V and J assigned. A fraction of the clones does not appear; measured against another copy, unresolved V genes explain less than half of the discrepancy, and the remainder lacks a known reason. Clone size and the V and J calls come from that table; the DNA yielded D and trimming. The sample table lists about 250,000 clones, approximately 90% of them with a count of one. Approximately 3% of the sample lies in the top ten.

The collaborating institutions used their own protocols to collect whole blood in K2EDTA tubes. For TCRbeta analysis, collaborators shipped samples in one of three forms: frozen whole blood, isolated PBMCs, or DNA extracted from either of those sample types. The CDR3, from cysteine to phenylalanine, totals 18 residues. Only the CDR3 DNA stays, 54 bases, in frame from base 1. CDR1 is given as GTSNPN and CDR2 as SVGIG, both from the germline V gene (reference sequence). The germline V and J ends show losses of 3 bases and 4 bases respectively, and no gene match explains 19 bases of the junction. This entry belongs to a study of blood T cell repertoires in COVID-19 (dated by TCRdb to the early 2020s). Broadly, across the study: Collaborator samples came from the United States, Italy and Spain and covered acute and convalescent phases of COVID-19. The prospective study material was composed of cDNA or gDNA derived from T cells, B-cell-depleted T cells, or PBMCs. Deeply sampled blood TCRbeta repertoires from subjects exposed to, actively infected with, or recovered from COVID-19 were included in the dataset. A freely available public database, intended as a resource for researchers studying the immune response to SARS-CoV-2, is where the repertoires were released. The samples were drawn from two sources: the first 160 participants of the ongoing ImmuneRACE study, and fewer than 1,500 subjects contributed by 6 global collaborators. A de-identified subject ID, COVID-19 status, age in years and sex were almost always included in the sample metadata. Where available, HLA class I and class II types were taken from metadata supplied by the sample provider and were not determined by assay-based typing. General study outcomes and caveats: Clinical and demographic metadata were provided uncurated, with the amount varying by source and participant.

The chain is assembled from TRBV30 and TRBJ1-2; the junction holds 8 bases that match TRBD1. Sequenced sample: peripheral blood. The TCR was taken from a woman aged 30 to 39 with active or convalescent COVID-19. The DNA reads TGTGCCTGGAGCTTGGGGCGGACAGGGAGGTCAGCCGCCTATGGCTACACCTTC. It codes for CAWSLGRTGRSAAYGYTF.